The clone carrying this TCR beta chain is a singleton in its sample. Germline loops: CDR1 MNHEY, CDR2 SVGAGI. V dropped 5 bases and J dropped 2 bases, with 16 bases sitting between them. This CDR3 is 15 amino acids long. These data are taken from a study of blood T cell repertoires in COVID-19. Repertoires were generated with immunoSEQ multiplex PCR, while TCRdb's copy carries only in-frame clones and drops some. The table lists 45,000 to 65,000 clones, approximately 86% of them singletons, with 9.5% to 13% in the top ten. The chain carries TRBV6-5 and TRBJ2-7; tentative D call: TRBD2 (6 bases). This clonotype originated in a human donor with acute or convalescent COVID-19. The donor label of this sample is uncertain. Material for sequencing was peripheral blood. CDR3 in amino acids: CASSPGTSETYEQYV. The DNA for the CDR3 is TGTGCCAGCAGTCCCGGGACTTCTGAAACCTACGAGCAGTACGTC.